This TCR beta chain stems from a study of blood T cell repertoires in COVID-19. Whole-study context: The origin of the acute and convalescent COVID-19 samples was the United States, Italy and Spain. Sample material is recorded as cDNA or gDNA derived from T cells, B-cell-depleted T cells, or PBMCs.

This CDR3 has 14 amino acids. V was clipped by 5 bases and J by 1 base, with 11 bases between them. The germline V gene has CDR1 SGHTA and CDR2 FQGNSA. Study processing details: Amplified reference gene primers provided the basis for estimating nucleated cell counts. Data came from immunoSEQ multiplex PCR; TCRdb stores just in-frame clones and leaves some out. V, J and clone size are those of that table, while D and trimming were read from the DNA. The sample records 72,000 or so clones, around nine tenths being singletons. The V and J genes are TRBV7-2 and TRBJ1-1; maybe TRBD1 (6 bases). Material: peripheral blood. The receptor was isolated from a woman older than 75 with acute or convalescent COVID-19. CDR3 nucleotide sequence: TGTGCCAGCAGCCCAGACAGGTCGAACACTGAAGCTTTCTTT. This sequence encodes CASSPDRSNTEAFF.